Described below is a single T cell receptor beta chain sequence and its context. No antigen is known for it. This entry belongs to a study of T cell repertoires in cytomegalovirus infection. On the study more broadly: It can be stated that public TCR beta signatures indicated CMV infection as well as a matching HLA type.

General study results and limits: Adding up the frequency of public TCR beta families identified people who carried CMV plus the relevant HLA. The ex vivo response showed dominance by HLA-C-restricted CMV-specific TCR beta clonotypes.

TCRdb reprocessed the reads with MiXCR, giving one entry per CDR3 protein. Found here are about 400,000 distinct CDR3 sequences, roughly 20% of them singletons; the top ten hold around 9.3%. Sequenced material: PBMCs. The clonotype was recovered from a human donor in good health (CMV status not recorded). Some clones in this sample may be carry-over from other donors' samples.

The CDR3 region is CASRLAGGLADTQYF. The CDR3 DNA reads TGTGCCAGCCGACTAGCGGGAGGGCTCGCAGATACGCAGTATTTT. This chain uses TRBV6-5 with TRBJ2-3; 14 bases are shared with TRBD2. V dropped 8 bases and J dropped 4; count of bases not matched to a gene: 5. From germline, CDR1 is MNHEY and CDR2 SVGAGI. The CDR3 is made up of 15 amino acids.